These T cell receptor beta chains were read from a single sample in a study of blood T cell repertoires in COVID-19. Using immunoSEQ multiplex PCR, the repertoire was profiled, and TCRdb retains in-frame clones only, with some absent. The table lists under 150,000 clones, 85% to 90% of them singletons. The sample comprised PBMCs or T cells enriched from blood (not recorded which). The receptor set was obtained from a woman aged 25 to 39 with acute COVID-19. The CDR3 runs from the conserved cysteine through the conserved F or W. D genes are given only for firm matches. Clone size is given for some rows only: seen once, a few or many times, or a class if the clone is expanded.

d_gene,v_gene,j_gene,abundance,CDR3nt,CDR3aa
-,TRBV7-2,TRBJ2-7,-,TGTGCCAGCAGCGCGCCCCACCGTCCCTACGAGCAGTACTTC,CASSAPHRPYEQYF
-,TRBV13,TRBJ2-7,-,TGTGCCAGCAGCTTTATGAGCCCCACCAACGAGCAGTACTTC,CASSFMSPTNEQYF
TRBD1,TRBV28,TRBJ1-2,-,TGTGCCAGCAGTCCGCCAGACAGGGTCGGCTACACCTTC,CASSPPDRVGYTF
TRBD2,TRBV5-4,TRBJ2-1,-,TGTGCCAGCAGCTTGAGGTTAGCGGGAGCTCCCGGCAATGAGCAGTTCTTC,CASSLRLAGAPGNEQFF
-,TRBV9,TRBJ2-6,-,TGTGCCAGCAGCGGCCGGGACACCACTGCTGGGGCCAACGTCCTGACTTTC,CASSGRDTTAGANVLTF
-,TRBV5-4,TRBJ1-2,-,TGTGCCGGAGCAAGAAACGCTAACTATGGCTACACCTTC,CAGARNANYGYTF
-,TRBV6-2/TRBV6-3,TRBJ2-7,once,TGTGCCAGCAGTTACCCCCTCGGGAGACCGGGAGACTCCTACGAGCAGTACTTC,CASSYPLGRPGDSYEQYF
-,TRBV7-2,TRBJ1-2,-,TGTGCCAGCAGCCCGTTCCGGGACATCGGTTCTAACTATGGCTACACCTTC,CASSPFRDIGSNYGYTF
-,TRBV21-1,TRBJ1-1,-,TGTGCCAGCAGCAAAGTCTCCTTAAAGGGGTGCACTGAAGCTTTCTTT,CASSKVSLKGCTEAFF
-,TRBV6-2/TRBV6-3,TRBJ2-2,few,TGTGCCAGCAGCGTAGGACAGCCCGTCACCGGGGAGCTGTTTTTT,CASSVGQPVTGELFF
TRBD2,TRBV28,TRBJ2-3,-,TGTGCCAGCAGTTTACCCCGGGAGGGAGGCACAGATACGCAGTATTTT,CASSLPREGGTDTQYF
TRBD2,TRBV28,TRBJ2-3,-,TGTGCCAGCAGTAGCGGGAGTAGCACAGATACGCAGTATTTT,CASSSGSSTDTQYF
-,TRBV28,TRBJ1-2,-,TGTGCCAGCACCAGGGAGGGGGTCTATGGCTACACCTTC,CASTREGVYGYTF
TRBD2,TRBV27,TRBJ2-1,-,TGTGCCAGCAGTTTAGTTGGGACTAGCGGGAGCTGGTACAATGAGCAGTTCTTC,CASSLVGTSGSWYNEQFF
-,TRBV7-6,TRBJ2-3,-,TGTGCCAGCAGCTCCGGGTATACTAGCACAGATACGCAGTATTTT,CASSSGYTSTDTQYF
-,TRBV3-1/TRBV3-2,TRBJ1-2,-,TGTGCCAGCAGCCAGTTTTTGACAGAGAAGACCTATGGCTACACCTTC,CASSQFLTEKTYGYTF
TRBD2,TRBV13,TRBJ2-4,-,TGTGCCAGCAGCCCATTTAGCGGGAGCGGAGTCAAAAACATTCAGTACTTC,CASSPFSGSGVKNIQYF
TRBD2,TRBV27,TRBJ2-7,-,TGTGCCAGCAGTTTCCTAGCGGGACGCTCGGGGGTCTACGAGCAGTACTTC,CASSFLAGRSGVYEQYF
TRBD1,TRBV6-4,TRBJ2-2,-,TGTGCCAGCAGCGACGGGACAGCTGACACCGGGGAGCTGTTTTTT,CASSDGTADTGELFF
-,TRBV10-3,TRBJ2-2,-,TGTGCCATCAGTGGGGCAGGGGGGACCGGGGAGCTGTTTTTT,CAISGAGGTGELFF
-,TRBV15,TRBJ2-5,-,TGTGCCACCAGCAGAACCACAGGGTTTCAAGAGACCCAGTACTTC,CATSRTTGFQETQYF
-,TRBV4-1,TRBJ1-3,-,TGCGCCAGCAGCCAAGATGTCGGGAACACCATATATTTT,CASSQDVGNTIYF
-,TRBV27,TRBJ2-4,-,TGTGCCAGCAGTTCACAGGGTTATCCGACAACCAAAAACATTCAGTACTTC,CASSSQGYPTTKNIQYF
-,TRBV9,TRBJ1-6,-,TGTGCCAGCAGCGTAGGTCGGGTCGGGAATTCACCCCTCCACTTT,CASSVGRVGNSPLHF
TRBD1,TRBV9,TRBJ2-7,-,TGTGCCAGCAGCCGAACCGGGACAGGGGAGTACGAGCAGTACTTC,CASSRTGTGEYEQYF
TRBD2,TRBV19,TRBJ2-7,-,TGTGCCAGTAGTCATACGGGGGAGGGCCGCGAGCAGTACTTC,CASSHTGEGREQYF
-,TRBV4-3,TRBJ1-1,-,TGCGCCAGCAGCCAAGGGCCGGGGTCAATTGAAGCTTTCTTT,CASSQGPGSIEAFF
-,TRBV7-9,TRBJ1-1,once,TGTGCCAGCAGCTTAGCCGTGGGACAGAACACTGAAGCTTTCTTT,CASSLAVGQNTEAFF
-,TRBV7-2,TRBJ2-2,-,TGTGCCAGCGCGATCAAGGAGGCCGGGGAGCTGTTTTTT,CASAIKEAGELFF
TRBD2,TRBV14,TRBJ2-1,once,TGTGCCAGCAGCCAACCTTCCACTAGCGGGAGGTGGAATGAGCAGTTCTTC,CASSQPSTSGRWNEQFF
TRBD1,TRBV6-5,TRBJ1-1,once,TGTGCCAGCGGGGGACGACAGGGCGCGGCTTTCTTT,CASGGRQGAAFF
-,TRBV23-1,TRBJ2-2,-,TGCGCCAGCAGTCAACAAGGACATAACACCGGGGAGCTGTTTTTT,CASSQQGHNTGELFF
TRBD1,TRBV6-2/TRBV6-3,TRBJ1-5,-,TGTGCCAGCAGTTACGAGACAGGGAGCCAGCCCCAGCATTTT,CASSYETGSQPQHF
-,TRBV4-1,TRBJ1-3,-,TGCGCCAGCAGCCAAGACCGGGACTCTGGAAACACCATATATTTT,CASSQDRDSGNTIYF
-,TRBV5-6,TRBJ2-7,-,TGTGCCAGCAGCTTGGGGAGGGTACGATCCTACGAGCAGTACTTC,CASSLGRVRSYEQYF
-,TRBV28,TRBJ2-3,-,TGTGCCAGCAGGCTCCGGGACATTACGGGTACGCAGTATTTT,CASRLRDITGTQYF
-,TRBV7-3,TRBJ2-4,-,TGTGCCAGCAGCTTAGGGGGCTCGAACATTCAGTACTTC,CASSLGGSNIQYF
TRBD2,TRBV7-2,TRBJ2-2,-,TGTGCCAGCAGCGGCACTAGCGGGCAACACAGTGGCGGGGAGCTGTTTTTT,CASSGTSGQHSGGELFF
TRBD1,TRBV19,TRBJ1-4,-,TGTGCCAGTAGAACCGGGACAGGGCGCGAAAAACTGTTTTTT,CASRTGTGREKLFF
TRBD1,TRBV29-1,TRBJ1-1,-,TGCAGCGTTCTAGGGACAGCAAACACTGAAGCTTTCTTT,CSVLGTANTEAFF
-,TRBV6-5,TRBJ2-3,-,TGTGCCAGCAGTTACCGGGGGGCTAAAGATACGCAGTATTTT,CASSYRGAKDTQYF
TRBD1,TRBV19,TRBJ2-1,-,TGTGCCAGTAGTATAGTTGGGACAGGGGCGATTGAGCAGTTCTTC,CASSIVGTGAIEQFF
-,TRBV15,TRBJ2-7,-,TGTGCCACCAGCAGGGTAGAAGAGTCCTACGAGCAGTACTTC,CATSRVEESYEQYF
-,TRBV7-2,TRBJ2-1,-,TGTGCCAGCAGCTTCCCCACCACGGGGGTCGAGCAGTTCTTC,CASSFPTTGVEQFF
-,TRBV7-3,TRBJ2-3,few,TGTGCCAGCAGCTTAACGAGCGGAGTTATCTCAGATACGCAGTATTTT,CASSLTSGVISDTQYF
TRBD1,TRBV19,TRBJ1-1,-,TGTGCCAGTAGTATATCAGGGGGGGAAGCTTTCTTT,CASSISGGEAFF
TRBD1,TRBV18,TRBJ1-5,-,TGTGCCAGCTCACCGGGACAGTCTAGCAATCAGCCCCAGCATTTT,CASSPGQSSNQPQHF
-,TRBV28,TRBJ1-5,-,TGTGCCAGCAGTTTAGTAAGCAATCAGCCCCAGCATTTT,CASSLVSNQPQHF
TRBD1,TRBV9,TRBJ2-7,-,TGTGCCAGCAGCGCGGACAGGGAGTACGAGCAGTACTTC,CASSADREYEQYF
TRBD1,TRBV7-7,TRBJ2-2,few,TGTGCTAGCAGCTTAGCGCGAGGACAGGGGGCAACGAACACCGGGGAGCTGTTTTTT,CASSLARGQGATNTGELFF